This T cell receptor (beta chain) is drawn from a study of cytomegalovirus exposure and HLA in healthy donors. General study results and limits: Among TCR beta chains, those listed as cytomegalovirus-associated numbered about 150. Across donors, sequencing depth was assumed by presence/absence analyses to be roughly uniform. In a later analysis, parvovirus B19, influenza, CMV and Epstein-Barr virus appeared linked to several top co-occurrence clusters.

This CDR3 region has 14 residues. Trimming cost V 5 bases and J 2 bases, with 13 bases left between them. CDR1 and CDR2 (germline): SGHRS, YFSETQ. The PCR was carried out with 60 Vbeta primers and 13 Jbeta primers. Generated by immunoSEQ multiplex PCR, the TCRdb table keeps only in-frame clones and is missing some. This table lists some 48,000 clones. About this clone itself: Its antigen is still unknown.

The source of this sequence is a woman between 40 and 55 years old in good health and CMV-seronegative. The specimen sequenced was PBMCs. The rearrangement uses TRBV5-1 and TRBJ2-5; D might be TRBD2 (6 bases). The CDR3 is CASRRDGGQETQYF. CDR3 sequence (DNA): TGCGCCAGCAGACGCGACGGGGGACAAGAGACCCAGTACTTC.